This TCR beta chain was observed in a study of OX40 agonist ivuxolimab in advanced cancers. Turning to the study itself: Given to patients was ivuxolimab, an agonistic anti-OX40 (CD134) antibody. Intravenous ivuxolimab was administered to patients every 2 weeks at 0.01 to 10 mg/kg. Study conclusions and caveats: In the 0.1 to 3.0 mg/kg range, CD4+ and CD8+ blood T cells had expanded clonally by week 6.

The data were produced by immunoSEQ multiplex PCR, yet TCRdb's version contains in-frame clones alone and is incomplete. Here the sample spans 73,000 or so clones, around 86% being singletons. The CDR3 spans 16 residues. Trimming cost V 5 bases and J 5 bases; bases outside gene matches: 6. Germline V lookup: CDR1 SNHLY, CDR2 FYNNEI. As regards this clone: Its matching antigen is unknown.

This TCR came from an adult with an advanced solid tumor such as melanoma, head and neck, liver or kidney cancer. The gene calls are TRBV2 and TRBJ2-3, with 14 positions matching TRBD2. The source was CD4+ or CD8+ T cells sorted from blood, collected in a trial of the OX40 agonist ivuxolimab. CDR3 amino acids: CASSPGTSGGQDTQYF. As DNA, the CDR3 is TGTGCCAGCAGTCCTGGGACTAGCGGGGGACAAGATACGCAGTATTTT.